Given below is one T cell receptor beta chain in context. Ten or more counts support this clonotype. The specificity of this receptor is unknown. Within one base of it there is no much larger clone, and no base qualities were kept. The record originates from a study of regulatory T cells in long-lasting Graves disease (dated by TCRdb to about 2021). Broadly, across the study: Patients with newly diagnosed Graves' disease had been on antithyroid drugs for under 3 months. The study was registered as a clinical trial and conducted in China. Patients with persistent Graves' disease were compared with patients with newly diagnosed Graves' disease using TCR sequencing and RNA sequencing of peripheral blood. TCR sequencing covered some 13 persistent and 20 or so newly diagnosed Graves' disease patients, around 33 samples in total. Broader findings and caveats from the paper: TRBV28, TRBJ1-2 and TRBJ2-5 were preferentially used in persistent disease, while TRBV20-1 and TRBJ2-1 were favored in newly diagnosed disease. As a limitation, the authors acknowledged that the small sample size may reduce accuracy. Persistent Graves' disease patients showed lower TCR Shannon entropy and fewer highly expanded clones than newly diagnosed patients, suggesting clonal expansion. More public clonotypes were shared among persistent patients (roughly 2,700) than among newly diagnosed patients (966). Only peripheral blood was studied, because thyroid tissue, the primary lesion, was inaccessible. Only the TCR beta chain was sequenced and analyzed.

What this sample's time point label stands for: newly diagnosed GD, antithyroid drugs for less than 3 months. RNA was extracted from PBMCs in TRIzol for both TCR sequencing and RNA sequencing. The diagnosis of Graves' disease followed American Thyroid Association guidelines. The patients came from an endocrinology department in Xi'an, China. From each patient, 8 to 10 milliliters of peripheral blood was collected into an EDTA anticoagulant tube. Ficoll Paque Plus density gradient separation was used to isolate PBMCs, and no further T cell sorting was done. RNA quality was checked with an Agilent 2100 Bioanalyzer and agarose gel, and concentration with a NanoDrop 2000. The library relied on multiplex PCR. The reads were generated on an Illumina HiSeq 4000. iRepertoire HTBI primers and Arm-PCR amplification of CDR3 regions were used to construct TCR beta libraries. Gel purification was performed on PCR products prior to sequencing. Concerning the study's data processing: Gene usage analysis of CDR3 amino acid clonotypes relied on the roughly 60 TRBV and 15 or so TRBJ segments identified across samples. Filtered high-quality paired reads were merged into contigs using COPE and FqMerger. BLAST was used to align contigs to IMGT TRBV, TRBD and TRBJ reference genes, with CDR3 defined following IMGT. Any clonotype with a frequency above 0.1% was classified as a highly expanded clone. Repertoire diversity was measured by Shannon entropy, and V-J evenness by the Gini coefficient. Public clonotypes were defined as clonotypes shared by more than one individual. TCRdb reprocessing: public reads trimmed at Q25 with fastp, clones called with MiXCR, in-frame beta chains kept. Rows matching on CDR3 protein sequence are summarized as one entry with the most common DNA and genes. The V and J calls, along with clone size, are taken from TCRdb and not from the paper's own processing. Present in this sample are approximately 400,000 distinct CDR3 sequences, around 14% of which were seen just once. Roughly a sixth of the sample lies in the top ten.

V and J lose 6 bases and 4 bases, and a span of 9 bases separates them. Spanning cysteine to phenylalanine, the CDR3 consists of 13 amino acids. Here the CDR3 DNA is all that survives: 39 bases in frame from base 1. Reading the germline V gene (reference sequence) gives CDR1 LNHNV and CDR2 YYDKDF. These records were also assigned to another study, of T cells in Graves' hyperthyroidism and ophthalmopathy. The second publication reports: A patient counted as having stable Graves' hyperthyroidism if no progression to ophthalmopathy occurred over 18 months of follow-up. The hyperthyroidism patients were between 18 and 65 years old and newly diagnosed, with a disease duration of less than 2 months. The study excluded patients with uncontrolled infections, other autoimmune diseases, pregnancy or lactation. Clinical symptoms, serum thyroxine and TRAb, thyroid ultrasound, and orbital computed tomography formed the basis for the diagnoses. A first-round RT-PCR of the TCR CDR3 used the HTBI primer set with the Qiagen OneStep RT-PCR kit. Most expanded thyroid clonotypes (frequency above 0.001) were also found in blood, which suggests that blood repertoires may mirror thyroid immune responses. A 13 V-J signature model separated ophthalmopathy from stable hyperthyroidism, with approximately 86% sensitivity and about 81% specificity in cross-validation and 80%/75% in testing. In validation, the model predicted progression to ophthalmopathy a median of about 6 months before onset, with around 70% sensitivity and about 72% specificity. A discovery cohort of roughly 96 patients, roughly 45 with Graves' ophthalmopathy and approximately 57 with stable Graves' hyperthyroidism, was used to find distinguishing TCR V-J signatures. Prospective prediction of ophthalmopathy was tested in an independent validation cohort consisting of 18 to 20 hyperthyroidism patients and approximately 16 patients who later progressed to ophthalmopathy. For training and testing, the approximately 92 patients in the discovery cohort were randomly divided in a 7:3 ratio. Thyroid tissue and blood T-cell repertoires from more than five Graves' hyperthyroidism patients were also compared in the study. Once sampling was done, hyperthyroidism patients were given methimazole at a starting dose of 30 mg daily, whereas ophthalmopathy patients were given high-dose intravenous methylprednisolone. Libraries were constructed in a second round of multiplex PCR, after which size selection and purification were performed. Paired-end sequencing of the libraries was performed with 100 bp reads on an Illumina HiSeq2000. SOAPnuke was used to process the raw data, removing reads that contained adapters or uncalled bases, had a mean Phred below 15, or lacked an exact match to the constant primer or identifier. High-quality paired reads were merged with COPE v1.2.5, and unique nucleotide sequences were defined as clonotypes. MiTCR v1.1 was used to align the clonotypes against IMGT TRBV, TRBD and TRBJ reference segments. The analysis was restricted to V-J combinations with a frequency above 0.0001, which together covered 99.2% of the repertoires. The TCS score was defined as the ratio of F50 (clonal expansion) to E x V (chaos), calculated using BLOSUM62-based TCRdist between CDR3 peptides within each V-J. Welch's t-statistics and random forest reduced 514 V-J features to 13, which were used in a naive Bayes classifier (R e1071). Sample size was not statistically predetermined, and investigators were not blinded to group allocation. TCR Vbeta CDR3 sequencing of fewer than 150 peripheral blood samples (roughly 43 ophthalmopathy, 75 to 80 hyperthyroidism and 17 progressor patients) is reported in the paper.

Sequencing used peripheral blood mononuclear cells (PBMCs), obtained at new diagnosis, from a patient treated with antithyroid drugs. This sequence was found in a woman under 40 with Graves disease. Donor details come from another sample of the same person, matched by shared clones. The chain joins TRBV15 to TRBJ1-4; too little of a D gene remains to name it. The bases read TGTGCCACCAGGGTCTCCAGTAATGAAAAACTGTTTTTT. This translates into CATRVSSNEKLFF.